A single sample gave rise to the 17 T cell receptor beta chains below, sequenced in a study of beta chain bispecific antibodies for T cell cancers. Antigens for these TCRs are unknown. Either OKT3 anti-CD3 antibody or CD3/CD28 beads expanded T cells from blood mononuclear cells over roughly 3 days. TCRdb recomputed calls from the 5' RACE reads with MiXCR, one row per CDR3 protein. The sample carries roughly 15,000 distinct CDR3 sequences, around 2.1% recorded once. Whole-study findings and limits: Normal T cells contributed less of the targeted TRBV signal than the leukemia cells did.

The specimen was healthy donor T cells cultured with leukemia cells. The receptors were gathered from a human donor in good health. Some clones in this sample may be carry-over from other donors' samples.

Many counts were recorded for this clonotype. The V call is TRBV29-1, the J call TRBJ1-2; D uncertain. Trimming shortened V by 2 bases and J by 2 bases, and 6 bases separated the two germline ends. CDR1 is SQVTM and CDR2 is ANQGSEA in the germline V gene. This CDR3 is 12 amino acids long. CDR3 loop: CSVETGNYGYTF. As DNA, the CDR3 is TGCAGCGTTGAAACCGGGAACTATGGCTACACCTTC. Looking up the rest from reference TRBV29-1 and TRBJ1-2 gives the full variable domain: SAVISQKPSRDICQRGTSLTIQCQVDSQVTMMFWYRQQPGQSLTLIATANQGSEATYESGFVIDKFPISRPNLTFSTLTVSNMSPEDSSIYLCSVETGNYGYTFGSGTRLTVV.

This clonotype was seen repeatedly, ten times or more. V gene TRBV21-1 combines with J gene TRBJ2-5; TRBD1 is the table's D call, not checked against the DNA. TRBV21-1 has pseudogene status. The CDR3 is 16 amino acids. The CDR3 nucleotides are TGTGCCAGCAGCCAGACCCCCAGGGGGTTCCAAGAGACCCAGTACTTC. Amino acids: CASSQTPRGFQETQYF.

Many counts were recorded for this clonotype. The chain couples TRBV13 to TRBJ1-4, with a possible D match to TRBD1 (5 bases). Germline V CDR1 and CDR2: PRHDT, FYEKMQ (reference sequence). Trimming stripped 3 bases from V and 7 bases from J, with 15 bases between. This CDR3 has 15 residues. CDR3 loop: CASSFSDQRGEKLFF. For the CDR3, the DNA is TGTGCCAGCAGCTTCTCCGACCAGAGGGGTGAAAAACTGTTTTTT.

CDR3 loop: CASSQGPTDTQYF. For the CDR3, the DNA is TGTGCCAGCAGCCAAGGTCCCACAGATACGCAGTATTTT. The chain employs TRBV4-2 and TRBJ2-3; D remains ambiguous. Germline-derived CDR1 and CDR2 are LGHNA and YNFKEQ. V lost 1 base, J lost 2 bases, and 4 bases lay in between. This CDR3 region has 13 residues.

This clonotype was picked up many times. This sequence joins TRBV28 and TRBJ1-5; perhaps TRBD1 as D (6 bases). The CDR3 has 15 residues. Trimming cost V 3 bases and J 7 bases, with 16 bases left between them. Germline loops: CDR1 MDHEN, CDR2 SYDVKM. In DNA, the CDR3 is TGTGCCAGCAGTTTCAACCGGGGGCTTGGCCAGCCCCAGCATTTT. This codes for CASSFNRGLGQPQHF.

This clonotype was observed many times. The chain has TRBV20-1 and TRBJ2-1, with unresolved D. The V end was cut by 0 bases, the J end by 10 bases, with 19 bases between. The CDR3 sequence is 15 residues long. Germline loops: CDR1 DFQATT, CDR2 SNEGSKA (reference sequence). For the CDR3, the DNA is TGCAGTGCTAGAGATTCTCCTGCCGGGCTACGGGAGCAGTTCTTC. It encodes CSARDSPAGLREQFF.

This clonotype was counted many times. The genes are TRBV7-2 and TRBJ1-6; no clear D gene. Germline values: CDR1 SGHTA, CDR2 FQGNSA. The CDR3 has 15 residues. Trimming left V 4 bases short and J 8 bases short, with 15 bases between. The CDR3 DNA sequence: TGTGCCAGCAGCTATCAACGTTGGCCTTATTCACCCCTCCACTTT. Protein: CASSYQRWPYSPLHF.

In this sample, this clonotype turned up many times. CDR3 protein: CSAAGTESYEQYF. The CDR3 bases are TGCAGTGCGGCCGGGACAGAGTCCTACGAGCAGTACTTC. The V and J genes are TRBV20-1 and TRBJ2-7; 7 bases agree with TRBD1. CDR1 is DFQATT and CDR2 is SNEGSKA in the germline V gene (reference sequence). Germline trimming cut 6 bases from V and 1 base from J; bases unmatched to any gene: 6. The CDR3 runs to 13 residues.

At least ten counts were recorded for this clonotype. V and J are TRBV7-3 and TRBJ2-7, with D perhaps matching TRBD2 (7 bases). The germline V gene has CDR1 SGHTA and CDR2 FQGTGA. The CDR3 totals 13 residues. Trimming took off 5 bases at V and 5 bases at J, with 13 bases between the two ends. The CDR3 bases are TGTGCCAGCAGCCTTGGCGGGGGCAACGAGCAGTACTTC. It translates to CASSLGGGNEQYF.

The sample holds many counts of this clonotype. CDR3: CASSLIIAGGQDTQYF. CDR3 DNA: TGTGCCAGCAGCTTAATTATAGCGGGGGGGCAAGATACGCAGTATTTT. The chain combines TRBV7-8 with TRBJ2-3; 11 positions match TRBD2. Trimming at V came to 2 bases and at J to 5 bases, leaving 6 bases not matched to a gene. The CDR3 is made up of 16 amino acids. Germline CDR1 SGHVS, CDR2 FQNEAQ.

This clonotype was seen at least ten times. The chain joins TRBV5-1 to TRBJ1-5; 7 bases agree with TRBD1. Germline V gene lookup returns CDR1 SGHRS and CDR2 YFSETQ. The CDR3 loop spans 14 amino acids. The trim removed 2 bases at V and 7 bases at J, leaving 6 bases unmatched. DNA for the CDR3: TGCGCCAGCAGCTTTGAAGGGGGCATACAGCCCCAGCATTTT. Translated: CASSFEGGIQPQHF. The whole variable domain, remainder taken from reference TRBV5-1 and TRBJ1-5, is KAGVTQTPRYLIKTRGQQVTLSCSPISGHRSVSWYQQTPGQGLQFLFEYFSETQRNKGNFPGRFSGRQFSNSRSEMNVSTLELGDSALYLCASSFEGGIQPQHFGDGTRLSIL.

This clonotype appeared many times. The chain combines TRBV7-8 with TRBJ2-7, with unresolved D. The V gene lost 7 bases and the J gene lost 0 bases, with 13 bases spanning the gap. CDR1 SGHVS and CDR2 FQNEAQ come from the germline V gene. This CDR3 region has 14 residues. The CDR3 DNA reads TGTGCCAGCATGGTTATATCGAGCTCCTACGAGCAGTACTTC. Protein: CASMVISSSYEQYF.

This clonotype came up many times. The V and J genes are TRBV18 and TRBJ1-5; a weak D match, TRBD1 (5 bases). Trimming left V 2 bases short and J 6 bases short, with 14 bases between. CDR3 size: 15 residues. The germline V gene has CDR1 KGHSH and CDR2 LQKENI. The CDR3 here is CASSPRQGGSQPQHF. For the CDR3, the DNA is TGTGCCAGCTCACCAAGGCAGGGCGGGAGTCAGCCCCAGCATTTT.

This clonotype is medium-sized. The chain joins TRBV5-1 to TRBJ2-3; TRBD1 is a possible D gene (6 bases). The CDR3 loop spans 17 amino acids. Germline CDR1 reads SGHRS; CDR2 reads YFSETQ. V was trimmed by 5 bases and J by 0 bases, leaving 19 bases between them. CDR3 sequence: CASRTQGSPLSTDTQYF. CDR3 DNA sequence: TGCGCCAGCAGGACACAGGGAAGCCCACTAAGCACAGATACGCAGTATTTT.

This clonotype has ten or more counts. This sequence joins TRBV14 and TRBJ2-3; the D is unclear. CDR1 and CDR2 (germline): SGHDN, FVKESK. CDR3 length equals 15 residues. The V end lost 4 bases, the J end lost 0 bases, and 11 bases lay between the germline ends. The CDR3 DNA reads TGTGCCAGCAGCCTCCCTACTATCAGCACAGATACGCAGTATTTT. This translates into CASSLPTISTDTQYF. Full variable domain (outside the CDR3, taken from reference TRBV14 and TRBJ2-3): EAGVTQFPSHSVIEKGQTVTLRCDPISGHDNLYWYRRVMGKEIKFLLHFVKESKQDESGMPNNRFLAERTGGTYSTLKVQPAELEDSGVYFCASSLPTISTDTQYFGPGTRLTVL.

This clonotype appeared many times. CDR3 in amino acids: CSATEGTGYFDEQYF. CDR3 in DNA: TGCAGTGCTACCGAAGGGACAGGGTATTTCGACGAGCAGTACTTC. The chain has TRBV20-1 and TRBJ2-7; the match to TRBD1 covers 9 bases. V shed 4 bases, J shed 5 bases, and the junction held 12 bases outside the gene matches. This CDR3 is 15 amino acids long. CDR1 is DFQATT and CDR2 is SNEGSKA in the germline V gene (reference sequence).

Ten or more counts support this clonotype. This chain uses TRBV2 with TRBJ1-5; possible D gene TRBD1, 5 bases. Deletions cut 3 bases from V and 4 bases from J, with 13 bases between. From germline, CDR1 is SNHLY and CDR2 FYNNEI. The CDR3 extends over 15 amino acids. CDR3 in amino acids: CASSEWQGENQPQHF. CDR3 DNA: TGTGCCAGCAGTGAGTGGCAGGGCGAGAATCAGCCCCAGCATTTT.